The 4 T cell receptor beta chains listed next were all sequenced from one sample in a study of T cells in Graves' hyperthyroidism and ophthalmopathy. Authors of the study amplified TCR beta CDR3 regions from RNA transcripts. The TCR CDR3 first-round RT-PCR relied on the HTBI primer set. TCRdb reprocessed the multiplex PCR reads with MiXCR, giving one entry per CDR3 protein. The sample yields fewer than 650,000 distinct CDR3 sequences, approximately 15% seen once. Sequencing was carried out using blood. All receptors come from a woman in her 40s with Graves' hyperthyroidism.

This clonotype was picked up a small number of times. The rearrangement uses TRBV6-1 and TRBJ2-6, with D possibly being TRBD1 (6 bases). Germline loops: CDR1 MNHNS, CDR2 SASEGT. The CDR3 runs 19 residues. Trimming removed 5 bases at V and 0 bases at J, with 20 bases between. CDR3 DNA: TGTGCCAGCAGTCCCCTCCCGACAGGAACCTTCTCTGGGGCCAACGTCCTGACTTTC. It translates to CASSPLPTGTFSGANVLTF.

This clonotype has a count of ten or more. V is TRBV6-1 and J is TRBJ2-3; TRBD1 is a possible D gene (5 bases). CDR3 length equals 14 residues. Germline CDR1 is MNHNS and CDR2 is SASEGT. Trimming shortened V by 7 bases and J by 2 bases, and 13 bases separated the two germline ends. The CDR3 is CASTLDRYTDTQYF. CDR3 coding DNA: TGTGCCAGCACCCTCGACAGATACACAGATACGCAGTATTTT.

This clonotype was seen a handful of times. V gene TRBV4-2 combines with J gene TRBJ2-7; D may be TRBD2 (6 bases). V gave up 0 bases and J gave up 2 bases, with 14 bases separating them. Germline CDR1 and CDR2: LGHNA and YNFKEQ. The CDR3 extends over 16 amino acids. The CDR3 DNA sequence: TGTGCCAGCAGCCAAGAGGGGGGAGCTAGCGCCTACGAGCAGTACTTC. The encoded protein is CASSQEGGASAYEQYF.

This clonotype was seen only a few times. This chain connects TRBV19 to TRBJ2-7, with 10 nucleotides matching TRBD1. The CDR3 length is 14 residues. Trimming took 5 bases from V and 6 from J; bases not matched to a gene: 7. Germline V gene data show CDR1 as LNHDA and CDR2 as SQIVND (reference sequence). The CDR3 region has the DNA TGTGCCAGTAGTCGGACAGGGGGGAACCTCGAGCAGTACTTC. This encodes CASSRTGGNLEQYF.